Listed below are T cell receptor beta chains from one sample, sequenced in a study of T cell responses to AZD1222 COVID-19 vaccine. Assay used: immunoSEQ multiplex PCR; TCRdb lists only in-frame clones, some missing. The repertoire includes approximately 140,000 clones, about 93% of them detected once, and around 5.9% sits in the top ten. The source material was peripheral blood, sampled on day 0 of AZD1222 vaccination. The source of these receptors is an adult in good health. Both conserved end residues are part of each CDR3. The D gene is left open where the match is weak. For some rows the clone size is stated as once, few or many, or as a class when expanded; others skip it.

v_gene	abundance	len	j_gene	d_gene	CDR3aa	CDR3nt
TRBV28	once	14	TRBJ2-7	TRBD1	CASSLTDRVYEQYF	TGTGCCAGCAGTCTCACCGACAGGGTCTACGAGCAGTACTTC
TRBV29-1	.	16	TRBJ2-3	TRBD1	CSVVGSGQISTDTQYF	TGCAGCGTTGTCGGTTCGGGACAGATTAGCACAGATACGCAGTATTTT
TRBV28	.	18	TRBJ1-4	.	CASSFPAKGRATNEKLFF	TGTGCCAGCAGTTTCCCGGCCAAGGGGAGAGCAACTAATGAAAAACTGTTTTTT
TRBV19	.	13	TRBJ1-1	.	CASSIGENTEAFF	TGTGCCAGTAGTATTGGAGAGAACACTGAAGCTTTCTTT
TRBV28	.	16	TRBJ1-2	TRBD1	CASRTGADPFDYGYTF	TGTGCCAGCAGAACAGGGGCCGACCCTTTTGACTATGGCTACACCTTC
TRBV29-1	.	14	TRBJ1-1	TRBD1	CSALTDRGTTEAFF	TGCAGCGCCTTGACCGACAGGGGAACAACTGAAGCTTTCTTT
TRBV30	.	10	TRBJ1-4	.	CAWSNEKLFF	TGTGCCTGGAGTAATGAAAAACTGTTTTTT
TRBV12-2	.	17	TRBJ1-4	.	CASRLDPIGATDEKLFF	TGTGCAAGTCGCTTAGACCCGATCGGGGCGACGGATGAAAAACTGTTTTTT
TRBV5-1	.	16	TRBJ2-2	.	CASSLGRQSNTGELFF	TGCGCCAGCAGCTTGGGGCGACAGTCGAACACCGGGGAGCTGTTTTTT
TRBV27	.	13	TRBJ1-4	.	CASSPAYNEKLFF	TGTGCCAGCAGTCCTGCATATAATGAAAAACTGTTTTTT
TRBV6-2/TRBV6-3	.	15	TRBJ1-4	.	CASSSNRATNEKLFF	TGTGCCAGCAGCTCAAACAGGGCAACTAATGAAAAACTGTTTTTT
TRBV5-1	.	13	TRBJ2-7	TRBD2	CASSPSGSYEQYF	TGCGCCAGCAGCCCGAGCGGGAGTTACGAGCAGTACTTC
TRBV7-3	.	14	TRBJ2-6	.	CASSLIAGANVLTF	TGTGCCAGCAGCTTAATAGCTGGGGCCAACGTCCTGACTTTC
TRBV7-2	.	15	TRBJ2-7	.	CASSLAEDAQYEQYF	TGTGCCAGCAGCTTAGCGGAGGACGCCCAATACGAGCAGTACTTC
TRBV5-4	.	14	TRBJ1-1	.	CASSFQGFPTEAFF	TGTGCCAGCAGCTTTCAGGGTTTCCCCACTGAAGCTTTCTTT
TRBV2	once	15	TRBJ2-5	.	CASSEERTTLGTQYF	TGTGCCAGCAGTGAAGAAAGGACAACCCTTGGGACCCAGTACTTC
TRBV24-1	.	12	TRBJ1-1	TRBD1	CATSDWTGVAFF	TGTGCCACCAGTGACTGGACAGGGGTCGCTTTCTTT
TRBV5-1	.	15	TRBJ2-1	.	CASSLGGGADNEQFF	TGCGCCAGCAGCCTTGGTGGAGGGGCCGACAATGAGCAGTTCTTC
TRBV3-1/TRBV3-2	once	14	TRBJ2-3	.	CASSPGSSTDTQYF	TGTGCCAGCAGCCCGGGATCTAGCACAGATACGCAGTATTTT
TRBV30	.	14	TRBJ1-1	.	CACYIRTRNTEAFF	TGTGCCTGTTACATCCGAACTCGGAACACTGAAGCTTTCTTT
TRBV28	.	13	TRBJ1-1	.	CASTSYREGEAFF	TGTGCCAGCACCTCCTACAGGGAAGGAGAAGCTTTCTTT
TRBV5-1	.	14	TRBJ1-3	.	CASSSDWGGNTIYF	TGCGCCAGCAGCTCCGATTGGGGAGGAAACACCATATATTTT
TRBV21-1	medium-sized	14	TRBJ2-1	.	CASNKTGALNEQFF	TGTGCCAGCAATAAGACAGGGGCGCTCAATGAGCAGTTCTTC
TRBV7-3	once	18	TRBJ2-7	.	CASSPIVDRRTIFYEQYF	TGTGCCAGCAGCCCCATTGTAGACAGGAGGACAATTTTCTACGAGCAGTACTTC
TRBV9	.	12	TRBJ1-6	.	CASRNNNSPLHF	TGTGCCAGCAGAAACAATAATTCACCCCTCCACTTT
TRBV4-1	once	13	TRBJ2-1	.	CASSQGQYNEQFF	TGCGCCAGCAGCCAAGGGCAATACAATGAGCAGTTCTTC
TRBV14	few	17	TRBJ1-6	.	CASSHARTGTRNSPLHF	TGTGCCAGCAGCCATGCCCGAACCGGGACTAGAAATTCACCCCTCCACTTT
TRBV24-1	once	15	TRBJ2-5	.	CATSDNWGGLETQYF	TGTGCCACCAGTGACAACTGGGGTGGTTTGGAGACCCAGTACTTC
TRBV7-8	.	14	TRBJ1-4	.	CASSLGSMSEKLFF	TGTGCCAGCAGCTTAGGGAGTATGAGTGAAAAACTGTTTTTT
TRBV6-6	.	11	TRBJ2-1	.	CASSRTEEQFF	TGTGCCAGCAGCCGGACGGAGGAGCAGTTCTTC
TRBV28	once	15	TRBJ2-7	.	CASSSLQGGDDEQYF	TGTGCCAGCAGTTCCCTCCAAGGGGGAGACGACGAGCAGTACTTC
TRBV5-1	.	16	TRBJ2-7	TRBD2	CASSLEGSGIRYEQYF	TGCGCCAGCAGCTTGGAAGGTAGCGGGATTCGTTACGAGCAGTACTTC
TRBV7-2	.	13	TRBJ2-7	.	CASSLRNRDEQYF	TGTGCCAGCAGCTTGAGAAACAGGGACGAGCAGTACTTC
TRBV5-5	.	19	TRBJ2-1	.	CASSLRSTSYIRVVNEQFF	TGTGCCAGCAGCTTGAGATCTACTTCGTACATTCGGGTGGTCAATGAGCAGTTCTTC
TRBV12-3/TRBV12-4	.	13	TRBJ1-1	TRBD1	CASSQGARTEAFF	TGTGCCAGCAGCCAGGGGGCTCGCACTGAAGCTTTCTTT
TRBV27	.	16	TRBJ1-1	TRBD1	CASSPLTTGMNTEAFF	TGTGCCAGCAGTCCCTTGACGACAGGGATGAACACTGAAGCTTTCTTT
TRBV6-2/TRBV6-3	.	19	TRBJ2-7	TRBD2	CASSSTRTSGATSLGEQYF	TGTGCCAGCAGTTCAACCCGGACTAGCGGGGCCACCTCTCTCGGAGAGCAGTACTTC
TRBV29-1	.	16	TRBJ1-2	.	CSVEDPLLNPNYGYTF	TGCAGCGTTGAAGATCCCCTCCTCAATCCAAACTATGGCTACACCTTC
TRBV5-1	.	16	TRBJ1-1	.	CASSLGSGILDTEAFF	TGCGCCAGCAGCTTGGGGTCCGGTATTTTGGACACTGAAGCTTTCTTT
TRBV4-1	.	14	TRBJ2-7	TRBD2	CASSPSGGHYEQYF	TGCGCCAGCAGCCCAAGCGGGGGACACTACGAGCAGTACTTC